This entry is about one T cell receptor beta chain. Other DNA sequences of this sample code for an identical CDR3. These data come from a study of blood T cell repertoires in COVID-19. The CDR3 spans 14 residues. With 0 bases clipped from V and 5 bases from J, the junction kept 5 bases outside the gene matches. Germline V gives CDR1 SGHRS, CDR2 YFSETQ. The assay was immunoSEQ multiplex PCR, and TCRdb's table has in-frame clones only and misses some. The sample has about 160,000 clones, roughly 90% seen once; the top ten hold about 4.6%. This clonotype was sampled from a woman aged 55-75 years with active or convalescent COVID-19. This chain joins TRBV5-1 and TRBJ2-7, with 7 bases identical to TRBD1. The specimen sequenced was peripheral blood. CDR3: CASSLGQGGDEQYF. DNA of the CDR3: TGCGCCAGCAGCTTGGGACAGGGTGGCGACGAGCAGTACTTC.